This is a list of T cell receptor beta chains from one sample in a study of control samples from healthy donors and cancer patients. Some clones are missing from TCRdb's copy, which holds only in-frame ones; the method was immunoSEQ multiplex PCR. The sample records about 170,000 clones, just over 90% being singletons. Sequencing was performed on blood. Receptor source: a woman in her fifties or sixties in good health. Each CDR3 is given with its conserved first and last residue. Fields, in order: D gene, V gene, J gene, clone size, CDR3 DNA, CDR3 protein. The D gene is left open where the match is weak. Not every row has a clone size; where given, it reads once, few, many or a size class.

>-|TRBV25-1|TRBJ2-7|-
TGTGCCAGCAGCCCGGCGGACGAGCAGTACTTC
CASSPADEQYF
>-|TRBV28|TRBJ1-2|-
TGTGCCAGCACCCTGGTAGGGGATGTTTATGGCTACACCTTC
CASTLVGDVYGYTF
>-|TRBV27|TRBJ1-6|-
TGTGCCAGCACAAGTTTCGGGGCAGGGGAGAATTCACCCCTCCACTTT
CASTSFGAGENSPLHF
>-|TRBV3-1/TRBV3-2|TRBJ1-2|once
TGTGCCAGCAGCCAAGTAGGGCTTGGCTACACCTTC
CASSQVGLGYTF
>TRBD2|TRBV3-1/TRBV3-2|TRBJ2-3|-
TGTGCCAGCAGCCAAGGCCTAGCGGGCACAGATACGCAGTATTTT
CASSQGLAGTDTQYF
>-|TRBV19|TRBJ2-7|-
TGTGCCAGTAGTATAGAAAGCGGACCGGCGAAAGAGCAGTACTTC
CASSIESGPAKEQYF
>-|TRBV7-9|TRBJ2-3|-
TGTGCCAGCAGCCTGGACCCCGCGGAAGATACGCAGTATTTT
CASSLDPAEDTQYF
>-|TRBV10-3|TRBJ1-1|-
TGTGCCATCAGGCAGGACGGTGAAGCTTTCTTT
CAIRQDGEAFF
>-|TRBV7-2|TRBJ2-7|-
TGTGCCAGCAGCTTAGCGGTCAACTCCTACGAGCAGTACTTC
CASSLAVNSYEQYF
>TRBD1|TRBV2|TRBJ1-5|-
TGTGCCAGCAGTGGGGGACAGGGTTACCAGCCCCAGCATTTT
CASSGGQGYQPQHF
>-|TRBV7-2|TRBJ1-1|-
TGTGCCAGCAGCTTAACAGGGAACACTGAAGCTTTCTTT
CASSLTGNTEAFF
>-|TRBV19|TRBJ1-1|-
TGTGCCAGTAGTACCAACATCTACACTGAAGCTTTCTTT
CASSTNIYTEAFF
>-|TRBV5-1|TRBJ1-4|-
TGCGCCAGCAGCCCCCACGGCACCTCTAGTGAAAAACTGTTTTTT
CASSPHGTSSEKLFF
>TRBD1|TRBV29-1|TRBJ1-5|-
TGCAGCGTAAAGACAGGGAATCAGCCCCAGCATTTT
CSVKTGNQPQHF
>-|TRBV7-3|TRBJ2-1|-
TGTGCCAGCAGCTTACCCCCGGAGGAGCAGTTCTTC
CASSLPPEEQFF
>-|TRBV30|TRBJ1-6|-
TGTGCCTGGAGCAAAAATAGCGTGAGGTCACCCCTCCACTTT
CAWSKNSVRSPLHF
>TRBD1|TRBV5-4|TRBJ1-2|-
TGTGCCAGCAGCTTGGTACAGGGGGCGGCCTATGGCTACACCTTC
CASSLVQGAAYGYTF
>TRBD1|TRBV2|TRBJ2-7|once
TGTGCCAGCAGTGAAAATTGGGACAGGGCCTACGAGCAGTACTTC
CASSENWDRAYEQYF
>TRBD1|TRBV30|TRBJ1-1|-
TGTGCCTGGAGTGTACGAGGGGGCGATGTAGCTTTCTTT
CAWSVRGGDVAFF
>-|TRBV19|TRBJ1-1|-
TGTGCCAGTAGTATAGAAATTTGGCGGGATACGGAAGGGATCGCTTTCTTT
CASSIEIWRDTEGIAFF